Detailed here is one TCR beta chain. The sample is drawn from a study of blood T cell repertoires in COVID-19. The CDR3 has 15 amino acids. The V end was cut by 4 bases, the J end by 3 bases, with 14 bases between. CDR1 and CDR2 from the germline V gene are SGDLS and YYNGEE. Original methodology: Amplification of reference gene primers provided the estimated nucleated cell counts. Measured with immunoSEQ multiplex PCR; TCRdb has only the in-frame clones, and not every one. The V and J calls and clone size are taken from that table; D and trimming were inferred from the DNA. The sample includes 200,000 to 250,000 clones, roughly 84% of them seen just once.

The rearrangement joins TRBV9 to TRBJ1-5, with D tentatively TRBD1 (6 bases). This clonotype originated in a woman aged 45-65 years with acute or convalescent COVID-19. What was sequenced was peripheral blood. The CDR3 region has the DNA TGTGCCAGCAGCCCAGGGGCCGGGATCAATCAGCCCCAGCATTTT. The encoded protein is CASSPGAGINQPQHF.